These 9 T cell receptor beta chains were sequenced from one sample in a study of early T cells in non-severe SARS-CoV-2 infection (dated by TCRdb to about 2021). Library preparation used 5' RACE. This sample was sequenced with a NextSeq 500. Using fastp trimming at Q25 and MiXCR clonotype assembly, TCRdb reanalyzed the public sequencing data and kept in-frame beta chains. A single entry per CDR3 protein holds the most common genes and DNA from its merged rows. The sample has around 46,000 distinct CDR3 sequences on record, approximately 5.6% of them singletons. 4.5% to 5.5% of the sample is held by the ten biggest clonotypes. Material: whole blood. The receptors shown here come from an adult who was a healthcare worker with PCR-confirmed SARS-CoV-2 infection or an uninfected control (not recorded which).

This clonotype has ten or more counts. The CDR3 DNA reads TGTGCCAGCAGCTCCGGGACAGCTATGAACACTGAAGCTTTCTTT. Its translation is CASSSGTAMNTEAFF. The V and J genes are TRBV9 and TRBJ1-1; 7 nucleotides line up with TRBD1. The trim removed 4 bases at V and 0 bases at J, leaving 6 bases unmatched. Germline assignment: CDR1 SGDLS and CDR2 YYNGEE. The CDR3 is 15 amino acids.

This clonotype was counted only a few times. The chain employs TRBV7-6 and TRBJ2-5; TRBD1 aligns across 7 bases. Germline V gene sequence: CDR1 SGHVS, CDR2 FNYEAQ. The CDR3 length is 15 residues. The V and J ends lost 7 bases and 4 bases, in that order; junction bases with no gene match: 12. The CDR3 DNA sequence: TGTGCCAGCACCCAAGATGGGGCAGGGGGAGAGACCCAGTACTTC. It codes for CASTQDGAGGETQYF.

This chain uses TRBV7-2 with TRBJ2-1, with D unclear. The germline V and J ends were trimmed by 1 base and 7 bases, with 11 bases remaining between them. CDR1 is SGHTA and CDR2 is FQGNSA in the germline V gene. This CDR3 contains 14 residues. The CDR3 coding sequence is TGTGCCAGCAGCTTAGGTGCTAGAGATAATGAGCAGTTCTTC. Protein product: CASSLGARDNEQFF.

This clonotype has ten or more counts. This chain connects TRBV30 to TRBJ2-3; 9 bases agree with TRBD2. The CDR3 extends over 13 amino acids. The germline gives CDR1 GTSNPN, CDR2 SVGIG (reference sequence). V shed 4 bases and J 3 bases; nucleotides not matched to a gene: 2. CDR3: CAWTSGATDTQYF. The DNA of the CDR3 is TGTGCCTGGACTAGCGGGGCGACAGATACGCAGTATTTT. Full variable domain (remainder filled in from reference TRBV30 and TRBJ2-3): SQTIHQWPATLVQPVGSPLSLECTVEGTSNPNLYWYRQAAGRGLQLLFYSVGIGQISSEVPQNLSASRPQDRQFILSSKKLLLSDSGFYLCAWTSGATDTQYFGPGTRLTVL.

This clonotype occurred many times. The chain joins TRBV5-4 to TRBJ2-7, with TRBD2 matching 7 bases. V gave up 0 bases and J gave up 0 bases; unmatched junction bases: 15. Germline CDR1 SGHNT, CDR2 YYREEE (reference sequence). The CDR3 is 19 residues long. CDR3 coding DNA: TGTGCCAGCAGCTTGGCCTTCCGGGGGAGGGCCCGTAGCTCCTACGAGCAGTACTTC. It is translated as CASSLAFRGRARSSYEQYF.

This clonotype has a count of ten or more. One junction end does not reproduce the germline sequence, and a read error may be involved. The rearrangement uses TRBV12-3 or TRBV12-4 and TRBJ2-1; tentatively, D is TRBD1 (5 bases). The CDR3 length is 12 residues. The CDR3 loop reads CASSPDHGPRGF. The CDR3 DNA reads TGTGCCAGCAGTCCAGATCACGGACCAAGGGGCTTC.

This clonotype appeared many times. One end of the junction does not line up with germline, which may come from a read error. The chain employs TRBV12-3 or TRBV12-4 and TRBJ2-3, with TRBD2 matching 10 bases. The CDR3 contains 14 residues. CDR3 sequence: CASSLAGGRDTQYF. The CDR3, as DNA: TGTGCCAGCAGCTTAGCGGGGGGACGGGATACGCAGTATTTT.

The chain links TRBV30 to TRBJ1-5, with D unresolved. This CDR3 is built from 12 residues. Trimming removed 1 base from V and 6 bases from J, with 7 bases in between. Per the germline V gene, CDR1 is GTSNPN and CDR2 is SVGIG (reference sequence). The CDR3, as DNA: TGTGCCTGGAGTGCCGGGTTTCAGCCCCAGCATTTT. Translating it yields CAWSAGFQPQHF.

V and J are TRBV7-2 and TRBJ1-6; D is ambiguous. V dropped 6 bases and J dropped 5 bases, with 20 bases sitting between them. CDR3 length: 17 residues. CDR1 is SGHTA and CDR2 is FQGNSA in the germline V gene. CDR3 nucleotide sequence: TGTGCCAGCAGGAAAGACCCTGGATTACCTCATAATTCACCCCTCCACTTT. This codes for CASRKDPGLPHNSPLHF.